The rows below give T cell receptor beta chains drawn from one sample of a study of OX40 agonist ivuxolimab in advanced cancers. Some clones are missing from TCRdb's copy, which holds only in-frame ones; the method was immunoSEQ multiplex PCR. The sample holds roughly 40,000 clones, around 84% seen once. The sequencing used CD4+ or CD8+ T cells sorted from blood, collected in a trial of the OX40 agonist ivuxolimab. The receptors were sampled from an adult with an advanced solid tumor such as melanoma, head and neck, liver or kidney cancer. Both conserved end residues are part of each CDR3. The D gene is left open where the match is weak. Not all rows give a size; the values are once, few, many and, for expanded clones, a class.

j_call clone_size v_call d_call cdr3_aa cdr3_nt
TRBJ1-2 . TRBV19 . CASMTSLWAFYGYTF TGTGCCAGTATGACTAGTCTCTGGGCCTTCTATGGCTACACCTTC
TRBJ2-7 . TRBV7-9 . CASSPYEQYF TGTGCCAGCAGCCCTTACGAGCAGTACTTC
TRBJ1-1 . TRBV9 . CASSPEGVNTEAFF TGTGCCAGCAGCCCGGAGGGGGTGAACACTGAAGCTTTCTTT
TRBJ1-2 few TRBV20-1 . CSATDGYTF TGCAGTGCTACTGATGGCTACACCTTC
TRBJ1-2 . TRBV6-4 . CASSPGLLYGYTF TGTGCCAGCAGTCCGGGACTTCTCTATGGCTACACCTTC
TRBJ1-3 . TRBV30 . CAWSVNRIGNTIYF TGTGCCTGGAGTGTAAACAGAATTGGAAACACCATATATTTT
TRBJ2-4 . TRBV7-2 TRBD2 CASSELLAGGTKNIQYF TGTGCCAGCAGCGAGCTACTAGCGGGAGGTACCAAAAACATTCAGTACTTC
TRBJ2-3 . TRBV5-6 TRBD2 CASSFGSSGGADTQYF TGTGCCAGCAGCTTCGGGTCTAGCGGGGGGGCAGATACGCAGTATTTT
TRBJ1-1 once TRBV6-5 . CASSYSRTMNTEAFF TGTGCCAGCAGTTACTCAAGGACGATGAACACTGAAGCTTTCTTT
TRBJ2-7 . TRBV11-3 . CASSLAEAYEQYF TGTGCCAGCAGCTTAGCTGAGGCTTACGAGCAGTACTTC
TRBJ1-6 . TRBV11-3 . CASSSGQGFNSPLHF TGTGCCAGCAGCTCCGGACAAGGATTTAATTCACCCCTCCACTTT
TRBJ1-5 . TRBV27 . CASSLSAAQPQHF TGTGCCAGCAGTTTATCGGCGGCGCAGCCCCAGCATTTT
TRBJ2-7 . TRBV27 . CASSFRAAAYEQYF TGTGCCAGCAGTTTTAGGGCCGCAGCCTACGAGCAGTACTTC
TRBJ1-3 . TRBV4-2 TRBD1 CASSLGQGDTIYF TGTGCCAGCAGCCTGGGACAGGGGGACACCATATATTTT
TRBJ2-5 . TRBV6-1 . CASSERWETQYF TGTGCCAGCAGTGAAAGATGGGAGACCCAGTACTTC
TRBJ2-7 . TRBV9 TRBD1 CASSASRQGGSSEQYF TGTGCCAGCAGCGCCAGCAGACAGGGGGGTTCCTCCGAGCAGTACTTC
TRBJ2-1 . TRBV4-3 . CASSQDRVAITYNEQFF TGCGCCAGCAGCCAAGATAGGGTAGCGATCACCTACAATGAGCAGTTCTTC